The 9 T cell receptor beta chains below come from one sample, sequenced in a study of Tregs in tolerant kidney transplant recipients. Assay: immunoSEQ multiplex PCR; the TCRdb copy retains only in-frame clones and omits some. The repertoire holds tens of thousands of clones, with roughly nine tenths as singletons. Sequenced sample: Tregs from blood. The receptors were gathered from a human donor in good health.

This chain joins TRBV9 and TRBJ2-5, with TRBD2 as a possible D gene (5 bases). This CDR3 is 15 amino acids long. V was clipped by 4 bases and J by 5 bases, with 18 bases between them. CDR1 is SGDLS and CDR2 is YYNGEE in the germline V gene. The chain's CDR3 is CASSTGPSGGETQYF. The CDR3 DNA is TGTGCCAGCAGCACCGGGCCCAGCGGAGGTGAGACCCAGTACTTC.

V usage is TRBV30 and J usage is TRBJ2-1, with 14 bases identical to TRBD2. The CDR3 is made up of 14 amino acids. Germline loops: CDR1 GTSNPN, CDR2 SVGIG (reference sequence). The junction had 12 bases not matched to a gene; V was cut back by 5 bases and J by 15 bases. This chain's CDR3 is CAWAGTSGSFPLFF. CDR3 nucleotide sequence: TGTGCCTGGGCCGGGACTAGCGGGAGTTTCCCCCTGTTCTTC.

The V and J genes are TRBV5-8 and TRBJ2-7; D gene uncertain. Per germline, CDR1 SGHTS and CDR2 YDEGEE. The CDR3 has 13 amino acids. V lost 2 bases and J 5 bases, leaving 11 bases between the germline ends. CDR3 nucleotide sequence: TGTGCCAGCAGCTTATTCCGGGCCCACGAGCAGTACTTC. Translating gives CASSLFRAHEQYF.

The chain combines TRBV29-1 with TRBJ2-5; the D is unclear. The CDR3 is 13 amino acids. The germline V gene has CDR1 SQVTM and CDR2 ANQGSEA. V was shortened by 4 bases and J by 3 bases, with 12 bases between the two germline ends. CDR3: CSVVPPGEETQYF. The CDR3 DNA sequence: TGCAGCGTTGTCCCTCCAGGAGAAGAGACCCAGTACTTC.

The chain recombines TRBV4-1 with TRBJ2-2; TRBD1 or TRBD2 may be the D gene (7 bases each). Trimming cost V 4 bases and J 2 bases, with 17 bases left between them. From germline, CDR1 is MGHRA and CDR2 YSYEKL. There are 17 residues in the CDR3. Here the CDR3 reads CASSLQSGTVNTGELFF. CDR3 bases: TGCGCCAGCAGCCTCCAGAGCGGGACAGTTAACACCGGGGAGCTGTTTTTT.

The rearrangement joins TRBV19 to TRBJ1-2; 8 positions agree with TRBD1. The CDR3 totals 14 residues. V trimming: 7 bases; J trimming: 3 bases; junction bases outside the gene matches: 7. Germline loops: CDR1 LNHDA, CDR2 SQIVND (reference sequence). The CDR3: CASKGDRRYYGYTF. CDR3 coding DNA: TGTGCCAGTAAGGGGGACAGGCGATACTATGGCTACACCTTC.

This chain uses TRBV27 with TRBJ1-5; D is unclear. Trimming stripped 3 bases from V and 2 bases from J, with 5 bases between. The CDR3 runs 13 residues. Per the germline V gene, CDR1 is MNHEY and CDR2 is SMNVEV (reference sequence). As DNA, the CDR3 is TGTGCCAGCAGTTTTCGGGGCAATCAGCCCCAGCATTTT. Translated: CASSFRGNQPQHF.

The chain combines TRBV13 with TRBJ2-3; D not resolved. CDR3 length equals 12 residues. The germline V gene has CDR1 PRHDT and CDR2 FYEKMQ (reference sequence). The V gene lost 4 bases and the J gene lost 6 bases, with 8 bases spanning the gap. In DNA form, the CDR3 reads TGTGCCAGCAGCTCCTCATCGGATACGCAGTATTTT. Translated, it gives CASSSSSDTQYF. The variable domain in full, with the rest retrieved from reference TRBV13 and TRBJ2-3, is AAGVIQSPRHLIKEKRETATLKCYPIPRHDTVYWYQQGPGQDPQFLISFYEKMQSDKGSIPDRFSAQQFSDYHSELNMSSLELGDSALYFCASSSSSDTQYFGPGTRLTVL.

J is TRBJ2-2 and V is TRBV9; D gene unclear. Germline lookup yields CDR1 SGDLS and CDR2 YYNGEE. The V gene lost 0 bases and the J gene lost 4 bases, with 10 bases spanning the gap. The CDR3 is 15 residues long. The CDR3 nucleotides read TGTGCCAGCAGCGTAGGGCTAGGAAGCACCGGGGAGCTGTTTTTT. Its protein product is CASSVGLGSTGELFF. The whole variable domain, remainder taken from reference TRBV9 and TRBJ2-2, is DSGVTQTPKHLITATGQRVTLRCSPRSGDLSVYWYQQSLDQGLQFLIQYYNGEERAKGNILERFSAQQFPDLHSELNLSSLELGDSALYFCASSVGLGSTGELFFGEGSRLTVL.